This record looks at one TCR beta chain sequence and its context. The antigen is undetermined. This specimen belongs to a study of metastatic and nonmetastatic thyroid tumors. The overall study: A comparison of repertoires was made across blood and tumor or nodule tissue from malignant and benign thyroid patients.

Notes on the study in general: As reported, TCR beta diversity in blood and tumor was significantly higher in malignant thyroid tumors than in benign nodules.

Original processing methods: In papillary thyroid cancer, a distant-metastasis classifier was built using CDR3 differences across clinicopathological groups. TCRdb redid the clone calls on the PCR reads using MiXCR. TCRdb's processing, not the authors', yielded these V and J calls. The sample holds approximately 7,000 clones, more than 15% seen once. Among the patients, none had received any treatment before thyroid surgery. The CDR3 totals 13 residues. The germline V and J ends were trimmed by 3 bases and 2 bases, with 10 bases remaining between them. CDR1 and CDR2 (germline): DFQATT, SNEGSKA (reference sequence).

The chain is built from TRBV20-1 and TRBJ1-2, with D perhaps TRBD1 (5 bases). This clonotype was obtained from a male donor with papillary thyroid cancer or a benign thyroid nodule (not recorded which). Some clones in this sample may be carry-over from other donors' samples. Input material: adjacent normal tissue. CDR3 in DNA: TGCAGTGCTAGCCCTGGACAAAACTATGGCTACACCTTC. Its protein is CSASPGQNYGYTF.